The 21 T cell receptor beta chains given below trace back to one sample, sequenced in a study of chemoradiotherapy in HPV16-positive cancers. TCRdb's copy holds only in-frame clones and misses some; the assay was immunoSEQ multiplex PCR. The data contain roughly 4,000 clones, approximately 88% of them singletons. Sequenced material: tumor tissue, taken from a patient who underwent chemoradiotherapy. The receptors stem from a human donor with HPV-associated anogenital cancer.

This chain links TRBV30 with TRBJ1-3; the match to TRBD1 covers 7 bases. CDR1 and CDR2 from the germline V gene are GTSNPN and SVGIG (reference sequence). The CDR3 consists of 13 residues. The junction had 6 bases not matched to a gene; V was cut back by 4 bases and J by 6 bases. In DNA, the CDR3 is TGTGCCTGGATTACAGGGGCGGCAAACACCATATATTTT. Amino acids: CAWITGAANTIYF.

This rearrangement joins TRBV28 to TRBJ1-2; D gene uncertain. The V and J ends lost 6 bases and 8 bases respectively, with 19 bases between them. This CDR3 has 14 amino acids. Germline V gene lookup returns CDR1 MDHEN and CDR2 SYDVKM. The CDR3 protein is CASSPDTKTVGYTF. CDR3 in DNA: TGTGCCAGCAGCCCGGATACGAAGACGGTGGGCTACACCTTC.

This sequence joins TRBV7-6 and TRBJ2-1; 8 bases match TRBD2. CDR3 length: 14 residues. Germline CDR1 reads SGHVS; CDR2 reads FNYEAQ. V shed 2 bases, J shed 9 bases, and the junction held 6 bases outside the gene matches. CDR3 sequence reads: CASSLRLASGEQFF. For the CDR3, the DNA is TGTGCCAGCAGCTTACGACTAGCGTCCGGTGAGCAGTTCTTC.

This clone was recorded once. The V gene is TRBV7-9, the J gene TRBJ2-3; weak D call: TRBD1 (5 bases). The CDR3 is 15 amino acids. Trimming cost V 3 bases and J 3 bases, with 13 bases left between them. CDR1 and CDR2 from the germline V gene are SEHNR and FQNEAQ (reference sequence). In DNA form, the CDR3 reads TGTGCCAGCAGCTTGGGTGACAGCCCAACAGATACGCAGTATTTT. Protein sequence: CASSLGDSPTDTQYF.

The rearrangement uses TRBV5-5 and TRBJ2-5; D not resolved. Trimming left V 1 base short and J 2 bases short, with 6 bases between. CDR3 length: 13 residues. The germline V gene has CDR1 SGHKS and CDR2 YYEKEE (reference sequence). The CDR3 nucleotides are TGTGCCAGCAGCTTGTCGGAGCAAGAGACCCAGTACTTC. Protein sequence: CASSLSEQETQYF. The full variable domain, its missing parts supplied by reference TRBV5-5 and TRBJ2-5, is DAGVTQSPTHLIKTRGQQVTLRCSPISGHKSVSWYQQVLGQGPQFIFQYYEKEERGRGNFPDRFSARQFPNYSSELNVNALLLGDSALYLCASSLSEQETQYFGPGTRLLVL.

The chain recombines TRBV4-3 with TRBJ2-7, with a tentative D call TRBD2 (5 bases). Germline assignment: CDR1 LGHNA and CDR2 YSLEER. V shed 1 base and J shed 3 bases, with 10 bases lying between them. CDR3 length equals 14 residues. This chain's CDR3 is CASSQGRKNYEQYF. Written as DNA, the CDR3 is TGCGCCAGCAGCCAAGGGAGGAAGAACTACGAGCAGTACTTC.

The chain uses TRBV28 and TRBJ1-1, with 9 bases fitting TRBD1. Germline lookup yields CDR1 MDHEN and CDR2 SYDVKM. Trimming removed 5 bases from V and 5 bases from J; junction bases left unmatched: 6. This CDR3 comprises 14 residues. CDR3 nucleotide sequence: TGTGCCAGCAGTCGCCGGGACAGGGAGACTGAAGCTTTCTTT. Translated, it gives CASSRRDRETEAFF. The full variable domain, completed using reference TRBV28 and TRBJ1-1, is DVKVTQSSRYLVKRTGEKVFLECVQDMDHENMFWYRQDPGLGLRLIYFSYDVKMKEKGDIPEGYSVSREKKERFSLILESASTNQTSMYLCASSRRDRETEAFFGQGTRLTVV.

Concerning this clone: At one of its ends the junction is not consistent with the germline gene, which may arise from a read error. The chain employs TRBV10-3 and TRBJ2-1; D call uncertain. The CDR3 runs to 14 residues. Germline loops: CDR1 ENHRY, CDR2 SYGVKD. The CDR3 loop is CAIGESEGIEEQFF. CDR3 coding DNA: TGTGCCATCGGTGAGTCAGAAGGGATTGAGGAGCAGTTCTTC.

V usage is TRBV7-9 and J usage is TRBJ1-2, with 7 bases identical to TRBD1. The length of the CDR3 is 16 residues. Trimming at V came to 1 base and at J to 0 bases, leaving 5 bases not matched to a gene. Germline V gene data show CDR1 as SEHNR and CDR2 as FQNEAQ (reference sequence). This chain's CDR3 is CASSLGGGLSNYGYTF. CDR3 nucleotides: TGTGCCAGCAGCTTAGGAGGGGGCCTATCTAACTATGGCTACACCTTC.

This sequence joins TRBV18 and TRBJ2-7; D gene ambiguous. Germline-derived CDR1 and CDR2 are KGHSH and LQKENI. This CDR3 is built from 14 residues. Between the trimmed V and J ends, which lost 1 base and 1 base, there was a span of 8 bases. The chain's CDR3 is CASSPQAWSYEQYF. CDR3 DNA sequence: TGTGCCAGCTCACCACAGGCATGGTCCTACGAGCAGTACTTC.

As DNA, the CDR3 is TGTGCCACCCCTCCCTGGGGCTTCGGAACTAATGAAAAACTGTTTTTT. Its protein product is CATPPWGFGTNEKLFF. The gene calls are TRBV2 and TRBJ1-4; a possible D gene is TRBD1 (5 bases). The CDR3 covers 16 residues. V lost 10 bases and J 1 base, leaving 19 bases between the germline ends. Germline values: CDR1 SNHLY, CDR2 FYNNEI.

The chain carries TRBV18 and TRBJ2-7, with 10 bases that match TRBD1. The CDR3 loop spans 14 amino acids. Per the germline V gene, CDR1 is KGHSH and CDR2 is LQKENI. Trimming took 3 bases from V and 7 from J; bases not matched to a gene: 6. This CDR3 reads CASSPTTGGREQYF. Here the CDR3 DNA reads TGTGCCAGCTCACCCACGACAGGGGGCCGTGAGCAGTACTTC.

This chain joins TRBV7-7 and TRBJ2-1; 7 bases map to TRBD2. CDR3 length equals 15 residues. The ends lost 5 bases at V and 7 bases at J; junction bases unmatched: 11. CDR1 is SSHAT and CDR2 is FNYEAQ in the germline V gene (reference sequence). CDR3: CASSRYDEAGNEQFF. The CDR3 bases are TGTGCCAGCAGCCGATACGATGAAGCGGGAAATGAGCAGTTCTTC.

This chain joins TRBV28 and TRBJ1-1; possibly TRBD1 for D (5 bases). There are 15 residues in the CDR3. The V end lost 5 bases, the J end lost 0 bases, and 13 bases lay between the germline ends. Germline loops: CDR1 MDHEN, CDR2 SYDVKM. In nucleotides, the CDR3 is TGTGCCAGCAGTCCCGGGACGATCATGAACACTGAAGCTTTCTTT. It encodes CASSPGTIMNTEAFF.

The gene calls are TRBV5-1 and TRBJ2-2; 8 bases agree with TRBD2. CDR1 is SGHRS and CDR2 is YFSETQ in the germline V gene. V was clipped by 0 bases and J by 4 bases; unmatched bases: 5. CDR3 length equals 16 residues. The CDR3 is CASSLDSGIFTGELFF. In DNA, the CDR3 is TGCGCCAGCAGCTTGGATAGCGGGATCTTCACCGGGGAGCTGTTTTTT. The variable domain in full, with the rest retrieved from reference TRBV5-1 and TRBJ2-2, is KAGVTQTPRYLIKTRGQQVTLSCSPISGHRSVSWYQQTPGQGLQFLFEYFSETQRNKGNFPGRFSGRQFSNSRSEMNVSTLELGDSALYLCASSLDSGIFTGELFFGEGSRLTVL.

The CDR3 nucleotides read TGTGCCTGGGAAGGGACAGAAGCCTACGAGCAGTACTTC. Its translation is CAWEGTEAYEQYF. V usage is TRBV30 and J usage is TRBJ2-7; 7 nucleotides agree with TRBD1. The junction had 6 bases not matched to a gene; V was cut back by 5 bases and J by 2 bases. CDR3 length equals 13 residues. CDR1 is GTSNPN and CDR2 is SVGIG in the germline V gene (reference sequence).

This clone was counted a single time. This chain's CDR3 is CASSSTGPGLGRDGYTF. The CDR3 bases are TGTGCCAGCAGCTCCACCGGGCCCGGACTTGGTCGGGATGGCTACACCTTC. The genes are TRBV13 and TRBJ1-2; D is unresolved. The ends were cut back, 4 bases at V and 6 bases at J, with 24 bases in the middle. The CDR3 has 17 residues. Germline values: CDR1 PRHDT, CDR2 FYEKMQ (reference sequence).

The chain combines TRBV5-1 with TRBJ2-1; possibly TRBD1 or TRBD2 for D (5 bases each). The CDR3 runs 12 residues. The V and J ends lost 0 bases and 10 bases respectively, with 8 bases between them. The V gene's germline CDR1 is SGHRS and CDR2 YFSETQ. The CDR3, as DNA: TGCGCCAGCAGCTTGGACCGGGGCGAGCAGTTCTTC. Residues: CASSLDRGEQFF.

This chain links TRBV5-1 with TRBJ2-1; TRBD1 matches 10 bases. V shed 3 bases, J shed 7 bases, and the junction held 4 bases outside the gene matches. Germline V gene sequence: CDR1 SGHRS, CDR2 YFSETQ. CDR3 size: 14 residues. The CDR3 nucleotides are TGCGCCAGCAGCTCCTGGACAGGGGGGAATGAGCAGTTCTTC. Translation gives CASSSWTGGNEQFF. Drawing the rest from reference TRBV5-1 and TRBJ2-1, the complete variable domain is KAGVTQTPRYLIKTRGQQVTLSCSPISGHRSVSWYQQTPGQGLQFLFEYFSETQRNKGNFPGRFSGRQFSNSRSEMNVSTLELGDSALYLCASSSWTGGNEQFFGPGTRLTVL.

The rearrangement links TRBV18 to TRBJ2-7, with TRBD1 as a possible D gene (6 bases). In germline, CDR1 is KGHSH, CDR2 LQKENI. This CDR3 comprises 17 residues. V lost 2 bases and J 0 bases, leaving 17 bases between the germline ends. The CDR3: CASSPGAPGASSYEQYF. The CDR3 coding sequence is TGTGCCAGCTCACCAGGCGCTCCAGGGGCCAGCTCCTACGAGCAGTACTTC.

This clone was counted a single time. Compared with germline, one end of the junction differs, possibly owing to a read error. The genes are TRBV18 and TRBJ2-5; a possible D gene is TRBD2 (6 bases). This CDR3 is 14 amino acids long. CDR1 is KGHSH and CDR2 is LQKENI in the germline V gene. CDR3 amino acids: CASSRDQTGMAWDF. Written as DNA, the CDR3 is TGTGCCAGCTCGCGGGATCAAACAGGTATGGCCTGGGACTTC.